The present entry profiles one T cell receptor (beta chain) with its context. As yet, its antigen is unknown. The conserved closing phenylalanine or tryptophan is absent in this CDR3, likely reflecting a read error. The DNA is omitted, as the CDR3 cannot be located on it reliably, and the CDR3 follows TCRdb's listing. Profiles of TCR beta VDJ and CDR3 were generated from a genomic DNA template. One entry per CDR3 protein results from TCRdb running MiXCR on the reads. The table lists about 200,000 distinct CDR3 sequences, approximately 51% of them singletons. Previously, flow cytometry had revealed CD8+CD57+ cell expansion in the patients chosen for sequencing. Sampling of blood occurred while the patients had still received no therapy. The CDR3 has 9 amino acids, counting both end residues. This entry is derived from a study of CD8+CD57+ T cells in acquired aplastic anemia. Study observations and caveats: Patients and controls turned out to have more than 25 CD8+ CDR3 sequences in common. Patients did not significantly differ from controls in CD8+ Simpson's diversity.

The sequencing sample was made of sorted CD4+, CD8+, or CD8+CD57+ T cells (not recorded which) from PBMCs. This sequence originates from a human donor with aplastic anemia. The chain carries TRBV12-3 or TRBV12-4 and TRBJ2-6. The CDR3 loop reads CASSLALTT.